A selection of T cell receptor beta chains follows, all from one sample in a study of shared clonotypes between healthy human individuals. Sequencing was performed with immunoSEQ multiplex PCR; in TCRdb, only in-frame clones are kept and a portion is missing. The table shows more than 2,000,000 clones, with approximately 92% occurring only once. Sequenced material: naive CD4+ T cells sorted from blood. The receptors derive from a man between 18 and 29 years old in good health. Each CDR3 is given with its conserved first and last residue. A D gene is named only where the DNA matches it firmly. The size field is filled for only some rows; it gives once, few, many or a size class.

CDR3: CASSEDWSSYNEQFF; DNA: TGTGCCAGCAGTGAAGACTGGAGCTCCTACAATGAGCAGTTCTTC; D: -; size: -; J: TRBJ2-1; V: TRBV6-1
CDR3: CASSQGETSGQETQYF; DNA: TGCGCCAGCAGCCAAGGGGAGACTAGCGGCCAAGAGACCCAGTACTTC; D: TRBD2; size: -; J: TRBJ2-5; V: TRBV4-1
CDR3: CAWRRASGKVTDTQYF; DNA: TGTGCCTGGAGACGAGCTAGCGGGAAAGTCACAGATACGCAGTATTTT; D: TRBD2; size: -; J: TRBJ2-3; V: TRBV30
CDR3: CASSPSGGVGADTQYF; DNA: TGTGCCAGCAGCCCCTCGGGGGGGGTGGGGGCAGATACGCAGTATTTT; D: TRBD2; size: once; J: TRBJ2-3; V: TRBV11-2
CDR3: CASSESGGVVYGYTF; DNA: TGCGCCAGCAGCGAGTCCGGGGGTGTTGTCTATGGCTACACCTTC; D: -; size: -; J: TRBJ1-2; V: TRBV5-1
CDR3: CATRQPGTETYGYTF; DNA: TGTGCCACTCGACAACCCGGGACAGAGACCTATGGCTACACCTTC; D: TRBD1; size: -; J: TRBJ1-2; V: TRBV27
CDR3: CASSSKPGQGVNEQFF; DNA: TGTGCCAGCAGCTCAAAGCCCGGACAGGGTGTCAATGAGCAGTTCTTC; D: TRBD1; size: -; J: TRBJ2-1; V: TRBV7-2
CDR3: CASSLLARSTDTQYF; DNA: TGTGCCAGCAGTTTGCTAGCCAGAAGCACAGATACGCAGTATTTT; D: -; size: -; J: TRBJ2-3; V: TRBV6-1
CDR3: CSVGEGPTGELFF; DNA: TGCAGCGTTGGGGAGGGGCCCACCGGGGAGCTGTTTTTT; D: TRBD2; size: -; J: TRBJ2-2; V: TRBV29-1
CDR3: CAWSTVSSYNSPLHF; DNA: TGTGCCTGGAGTACGGTGAGCTCCTATAATTCACCCCTCCACTTT; D: -; size: -; J: TRBJ1-6; V: TRBV30
CDR3: CASSGRLWGAYGYTF; DNA: TGTGCCAGCAGCGGCCGCTTGTGGGGGGCCTATGGCTACACCTTC; D: -; size: -; J: TRBJ1-2; V: TRBV21-1
CDR3: CASSSTGLNTEAFF; DNA: TGTGCCAGCAGTAGTACAGGGCTAAACACTGAAGCTTTCTTT; D: -; size: once; J: TRBJ1-1; V: TRBV6-5
CDR3: CASSGGQGGGYTF; DNA: TGCGCCAGCAGTGGAGGACAGGGTGGAGGCTACACCTTC; D: TRBD1; size: -; J: TRBJ1-2; V: TRBV10-1
CDR3: CAWTVSTDTQYF; DNA: TGTGCCTGGACGGTTAGCACAGATACGCAGTATTTT; D: -; size: -; J: TRBJ2-3; V: TRBV30
CDR3: CASSLVPSNTGELFF; DNA: TGCGCCAGCAGCTTGGTTCCGTCGAACACCGGGGAGCTGTTTTTT; D: -; size: -; J: TRBJ2-2; V: TRBV5-1
CDR3: CASSPPTGNHEQYF; DNA: TGTGCCAGCTCACCACCGACAGGGAACCACGAGCAGTACTTC; D: TRBD1; size: -; J: TRBJ2-7; V: TRBV18
CDR3: CSVEQGLAGEFF; DNA: TGCAGCGTTGAACAGGGACTAGCGGGAGAGTTCTTC; D: TRBD2; size: -; J: TRBJ2-1; V: TRBV29-1
CDR3: CASSPFGTEGYTF; DNA: TGTGCCAGCTCACCATTCGGGACGGAAGGCTACACCTTC; D: -; size: -; J: TRBJ1-2; V: TRBV18
CDR3: CASSQEVGGSSYNSPLHF; DNA: TGCGCCAGCAGCCAAGAAGTTGGCGGTAGCTCCTATAATTCACCCCTCCACTTT; D: -; size: -; J: TRBJ1-6; V: TRBV4-1
CDR3: CASSLNTPGLAGVEQYF; DNA: TGTGCCAGCAGCTTAAACACCCCGGGACTAGCGGGAGTCGAGCAGTACTTC; D: TRBD2; size: -; J: TRBJ2-7; V: TRBV7-9